Listed below are T cell receptor beta chains from one sample, sequenced in a study of shared clonotypes between healthy human individuals. TCRdb's copy holds only in-frame clones and misses some; the assay was immunoSEQ multiplex PCR. The sample lists approximately 500,000 clones, 60% to 80% occurring once. Material: PBMCs. These receptors all stem from a woman in her thirties or forties in good health. Some clones in this sample may be carry-over from other donors' samples. Both conserved end residues are part of each CDR3. A D gene is named only where the DNA matches it firmly.

CDR3aa | d_gene | v_gene
CASSGSSYNEQFF | NA | TRBV7-2
CARGLDHYEQYF | NA | TRBV12-5
CASSLAGTGELFF | TRBD2 | TRBV2
CATRGGETQYF | NA | TRBV27
CASSPVSESGYTF | NA | TRBV18
CASSPWTSGRVLYEQYF | TRBD2 | TRBV19
CASSLAQGRIGEKLFF | NA | TRBV5-1
CASSDGTGNQPQHF | NA | TRBV6-6
CASSLTSGRSETQYF | TRBD2 | TRBV7-3
CASSFRLYERDLGLYGYTF | NA | TRBV28
CASSLDTGRFEKLFF | NA | TRBV5-6
CASRPGTSGTYEQYF | TRBD2 | TRBV28
CASSLQSGGTDTQYF | TRBD2 | TRBV5-1
CASSKDSPSTDTQYF | NA | TRBV21-1
CASSARGFQNTEAFF | NA | TRBV7-9
CASSFSAQQYF | NA | TRBV28